This T cell receptor beta chain emerged from a study of tumor-infiltrating lymphocytes in primary liver carcinoma (dated by TCRdb to between 2016 and 2019). Describing the broader study: Hepatocellular carcinoma (four) or combined HCC and intrahepatic cholangiocarcinoma (one) was present in the five patients, who were three men and two women aged 30 to 69 years. The five patients had tumors of stage T1-T3 N0M0, with maximum diameters ranging from 4.2 to 10 cm. Each sample produced roughly 3.65 to 7.13 million productive TCRbeta reads, and read depth showed no significant difference between tissue types. TCRbeta repertoire sequencing, expression microarrays and whole-exome sequencing were combined in the study across five regions of each liver tumor, with adjacent normal tissue and blood also included. A total of roughly 35 specimens from 5 patients went through TCRbeta repertoire sequencing, namely 25 tumor regions, 5 adjacent noncancerous liver tissues and 5 peripheral blood samples. To link TCRbeta repertoire diversity to the local molecular phenotype, the roughly 24 tumor region samples were profiled with Agilent mRNA microarrays. High reproducibility was observed for the technical replicate repertoires, with mean shared-clone rates near 0.89 and correlation coefficients above 0.95.

Counted from cysteine to phenylalanine, this CDR3 has 12 amino acids. Just CDR3 DNA is preserved here, 36 bases in frame from base 1. Based on the germline V gene, the CDR1 and CDR2 sequences are SGHAT and FQNNGV. Results the study describes overall, beyond this receptor: Just about 7.5-25% of top clones turned up in all five regions of a tumor, which suggests spatial heterogeneity among tumor-infiltrating T cells. Pairs of tumor regions showed greater repertoire overlap (mean about 35%) than tumor-adjacent pairs (roughly 17%) or tumor-blood pairs (around 15%), which is consistent with antigen-driven expansion. The top 250 clones made up a significantly larger repertoire fraction in tumors than in blood (p = 0.039). Only the TCR beta chain was sequenced, so true repertoire diversity is likely underestimated because unpaired alpha chains were not captured. Since the samples were bulk and unsorted, there was no way to compare CD4+ and CD8+ T cell repertoires. With just a handful of patients in the study, the authors point out that the findings should be validated in a larger study.

On this clonotype itself: The clone's antigen remains unknown. Nothing much larger sits one base from this clone, and base qualities are not available.

A constant-region primer and ProtoScript II reverse transcriptase were used to reverse-transcribe TCRbeta-specific cDNA from approximately 550 ng total RNA. Construction of the TCRbeta libraries relied on three nested rounds of multiplex PCR, following a slightly modified ARM-PCR procedure. Each of the first two PCR rounds ran for about 10 cycles and used multiplex TRBV1-TRBV30 forward primers together with a Cbeta reverse primer. Sample barcodes and Illumina adapters were added in a final 25-cycle PCR with Deep VentR polymerase. Amplicons of 200-500 bp were gel-purified with a QIAquick gel extraction kit before sequencing. TCRbeta amplicons were sequenced on an Illumina HiSeq 2500 with 250-bp paired-end reads. Processing in the source paper ran as follows. Reads were quality-trimmed with Trimmomatic v0.33, and paired reads were merged with FLASH v1.2.11 to recover full CDR3 sequences. V, D and J germline segments were assigned to the rearranged TCRbeta sequences using MiGEC v1.2.1b. Clonotype statistics and Shannon-Wiener diversity indices were calculated with VDJtools v1.0.0. To reduce sampling bias, subsequent analyses other than the diversity analysis used only the 250 most abundant clonotypes in each sample. Clones were called with MiXCR by TCRdb after fastp trimmed the public reads at Q25, and only in-frame beta chains were retained. Each entry is one CDR3 protein sequence, shown with its most common DNA and genes. TCRdb, not the authors, supplied the V and J calls. The sample contains around 190,000 distinct CDR3 sequences, around 85% of them found a single time. Over 15% of the sample comes from the top ten.

Without any cell sorting, total RNA and DNA were extracted together from around 20-30 mg of bulk tissue using the AllPrep DNA/RNA mini kit. Surgical resection was performed in China between late 2015 and March 2016 on about five patients with histopathologically diagnosed primary liver carcinoma. At the time of sampling, the patients had chronic HBV infection and had not received any treatment. Each tumor was sampled at five spatially separated regions: the tumor centre plus the superior, inferior, left-lateral and right-lateral poles. Histological examination found more than 75% viable tumor cells in every tumor sample. Pieces of fresh tumor and adjacent tissue were cut in half, with one half kept in RNAlater at -80 degrees C and the other half sent for histology.

Material for sequencing was tumor tissue from primary liver carcinoma. Recombination connected TRBV11-2 to TRBJ2-7; matching of 6 bases hints at TRBD2 as the D gene. This clonotype originated in a man aged 35-49 years with primary liver carcinoma and hepatitis B virus infection. The nucleotide sequence is TGTCCCAACAGTCACGGGGGCTACGAGCAGTACTTC. It codes for CPNSHGGYEQYF.